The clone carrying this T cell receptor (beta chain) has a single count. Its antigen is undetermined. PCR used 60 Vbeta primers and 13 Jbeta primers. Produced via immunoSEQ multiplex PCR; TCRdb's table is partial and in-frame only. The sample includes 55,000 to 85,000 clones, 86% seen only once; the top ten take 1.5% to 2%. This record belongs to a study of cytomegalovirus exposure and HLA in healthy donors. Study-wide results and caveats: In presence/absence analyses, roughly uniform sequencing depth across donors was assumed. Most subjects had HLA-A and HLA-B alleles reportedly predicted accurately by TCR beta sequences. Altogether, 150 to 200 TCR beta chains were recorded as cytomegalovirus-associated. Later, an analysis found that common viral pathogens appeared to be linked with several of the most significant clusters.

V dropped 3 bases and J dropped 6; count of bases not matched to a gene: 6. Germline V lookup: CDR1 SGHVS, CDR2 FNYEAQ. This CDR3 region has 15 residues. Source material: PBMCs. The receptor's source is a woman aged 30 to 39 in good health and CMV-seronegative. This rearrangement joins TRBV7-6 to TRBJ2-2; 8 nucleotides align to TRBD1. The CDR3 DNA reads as TGTGCCAGCAGCTTGGCAGGGGGCAAATCCGGGGAGCTGTTTTTT. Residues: CASSLAGGKSGELFF.